What follows are 10 T cell receptor beta chains derived from one specimen sequenced in a study of tumor-infiltrating lymphocytes in primary liver carcinoma. Total RNA amounting to 500 ng was the source from which TCR beta cDNA was made with a constant-region primer. Three-round nested multiplex PCR performed with slightly modified ARM-PCR produced the TCR beta libraries. PCR rounds one and two used TRBV1-TRBV30 forward primers with a C-beta reverse primer for 10 cycles each. TCRdb redid the calling of the multiplex PCR reads with MiXCR, one entry per CDR3 protein. The sample comprises approximately 340,000 distinct CDR3 sequences, less than 75% of which are singletons, and roughly 6% rests with the top ten. For blood RNA, unsorted whole blood served as the source, and germline DNA was extracted too. The source material was peripheral blood. The receptor set was obtained from a man aged 35-49 years with primary liver carcinoma and hepatitis B virus infection.

The rearrangement joins TRBV11-2 to TRBJ2-1; 11 nucleotides agree with TRBD2. Trimming removed 10 bases from V and 10 bases from J; junction bases left unmatched: 18. The CDR3 is made up of 16 amino acids. Germline values: CDR1 SGHAT, CDR2 FQNNGV. CDR3 region: CATSHIAGGPPKEQFF. The CDR3 DNA reads as TGTGCCACCAGTCATATAGCGGGAGGGCCTCCCAAAGAGCAGTTCTTC.

The chain couples TRBV11-2 to TRBJ2-1; a possible D gene is TRBD2 (5 bases). Germline CDR1 is SGHAT and CDR2 is FQNNGV. V dropped 5 bases and J dropped 6 bases, with 17 bases sitting between them. The length of the CDR3 is 15 residues. In DNA form, the CDR3 reads TGTGCCAGCAGCCCCGAGAGGGAGACGTGCAATGAGCAGTTCTTC. It yields the protein CASSPERETCNEQFF.

This clonotype was detected only once. The chain has TRBV6-6 and TRBJ1-5; D call uncertain. The CDR3 length is 13 residues. The germline CDR1 and CDR2 sequences are MNHNY and SVGAGI (reference sequence). Trimming stripped 5 bases from V and 11 bases from J, with 16 bases between. This CDR3 is CASSTIPRESQHF. The CDR3 DNA reads TGTGCCAGCAGTACCATACCCCGGGAGTCCCAGCATTTT.

This chain joins TRBV11-2 and TRBJ1-2; TRBD1 matches at 12 bases. CDR1 and CDR2 from the germline V gene are SGHAT and FQNNGV. This CDR3 is 15 amino acids long. V lost 0 bases, J lost 9 bases, and 5 bases stayed unmatched. The DNA of the CDR3 is TGTGCCAGCAGCTTAGACCCCGGGACAGGGGGCAGCTACACCTTC. It codes for CASSLDPGTGGSYTF.

On this clonotype itself: Germline and junction disagree at one end, which may indicate a read error. V usage is TRBV11-1 and J usage is TRBJ2-7, with 10 positions matching TRBD2. Germline V gene lookup returns CDR1 SGHAT and CDR2 FQDESV (reference sequence). The CDR3 totals 15 residues. CDR3 protein: CASSTLSGRASEQYF. The CDR3 bases are TGTGCCAGCAGCACCCTAAGCGGGAGGGCTAGCGAGCAGTACTTT. The complete variable domain, with remaining parts taken from reference TRBV11-1 and TRBJ2-7, reads EAEVAQSPRYKITEKSQAVAFWCDPISGHATLYWYRQILGQGPELLVQFQDESVVDDSQLPKDRFSAERLKGVDSTLKIQPAELGDSAMYLCASSTLSGRASEQYFGPGTRLTVT.

This clonotype has ten or more counts. The chain joins TRBV13 to TRBJ2-7, with TRBD1 matching over 8 bases. This CDR3 is built from 14 residues. V trimming: 5 bases; J trimming: 7 bases; junction bases outside the gene matches: 10. Per germline, CDR1 PRHDT and CDR2 FYEKMQ (reference sequence). CDR3 residues: CASSTRTGLREQYF. CDR3 nucleotides: TGTGCCAGCAGCACCCGGACAGGGTTACGAGAGCAGTACTTC.

This clonotype showed up just once. One base away lies a much larger clone, so this may be a sequencing read error. The chain has TRBV5-4 and TRBJ2-3; possibly TRBD2 for D (6 bases). V was pared by 6 bases and J by 2 bases, with 10 bases between. Germline-derived CDR1 and CDR2 are SGHNT and YYREEE (reference sequence). The length of the CDR3 is 13 residues. CDR3 sequence reads: CASNSDYTDTQYF. CDR3 coding DNA: TGTGCCAGCAACTCGGACTACACAGATACGCAGTATTTT.

About this clonotype: Here the CDR3 omits its conserved ending phenylalanine or tryptophan, so a read error is the likely source. The V and J genes are TRBV6-5 and TRBJ1-3; unclear D gene. This CDR3 has 14 amino acids. V was clipped by 7 bases and J by 0 bases, with 10 bases between them. Germline assignment: CDR1 MNHEY and CDR2 SVGAGI. As DNA, the CDR3 is TGTGCCAGCAAGGAACGCTTCTCTGGAAACACCATATATCTT. It yields the protein CASKERFSGNTIYL.

About this clonotype itself: It may be a read error: a sequence one base away is much more abundant. The chain uses TRBV4-1 and TRBJ2-3, with D tentatively TRBD1 (5 bases). The CDR3 is 15 amino acids. CDR1 and CDR2 (germline): MGHRA, YSYEKL. Trimming left V 2 bases short and J 1 base short, with 10 bases between. The CDR3 nucleotides are TGCGCCAGCAGCCAACAGGGTTGGTGCACAGATACGCAGTATTTT. Its protein is CASSQQGWCTDTQYF.

Regarding this clonotype: The CDR3 end shows no conserved phenylalanine or tryptophan, and so a read error is likely. This chain joins TRBV11-2 and TRBJ2-1; the match to TRBD2 covers 7 bases. Unmatched junction bases numbered 8, after V lost 2 bases and J lost 7 bases. This CDR3 region has 15 residues. Germline lookup yields CDR1 SGHAT and CDR2 FQNNGV. CDR3 residues: CASSLLVGAGNEQFS. In DNA, the CDR3 is TGTGCCAGCAGCTTACTAGTGGGAGCGGGGAATGAGCAGTTCTCC.